Listed here are 14 T cell receptor beta chains from one sample, sequenced in a study of blood T cell repertoires in COVID-19. Some clones are missing from TCRdb's copy, which holds only in-frame ones; the method was immunoSEQ multiplex PCR. The sample yields about 410,000 clones, about nine tenths seen once. Sequenced: peripheral blood. These receptors were obtained from a woman aged 40 to 50 with COVID-19, enrolled during active disease.

The table lists this clone with a count of one. This chain links TRBV4-1 with TRBJ1-2; D not resolved. This CDR3 region has 15 residues. Germline-derived CDR1 and CDR2 are MGHRA and YSYEKL. V was clipped by 0 bases and J by 8 bases, with 16 bases between them. CDR3 amino acids: CASSQDGTWRKGYTF. The CDR3 nucleotides are TGCGCCAGCAGCCAAGACGGTACTTGGCGGAAAGGCTACACCTTC.

This clone has a handful of counts. V is TRBV27 and J is TRBJ1-5, with 9 bases aligning to TRBD1. CDR1 is MNHEY, CDR2 SMNVEV, per germline (reference sequence). The CDR3 spans 13 residues. With V trimmed by 8 bases and J by 6 bases, 5 bases remained unmatched. The CDR3 nucleotides read TGTGCCAGCGGGACAGGGAGAGTTCAGCCCCAGCATTTT. Residues: CASGTGRVQPQHF.

The V gene is TRBV5-6, the J gene TRBJ1-1; D is unclear. Germline-derived CDR1 and CDR2 are SGHDT and YYEEEE. The CDR3 extends over 14 amino acids. V was clipped by 0 bases and J by 0 bases, with 6 bases between them. The CDR3 region has the DNA TGTGCCAGCAGCTTGGTGCAGATGAACACTGAAGCTTTCTTT. This sequence encodes CASSLVQMNTEAFF. Looking up the rest from reference TRBV5-6 and TRBJ1-1 gives the full variable domain: DAGVTQSPTHLIKTRGQQVTLRCSPKSGHDTVSWYQQALGQGPQFIFQYYEEEERQRGNFPDRFSGHQFPNYSSELNVNALLLGDSALYLCASSLVQMNTEAFFGQGTRLTVV.

The V and J genes are TRBV7-2 and TRBJ2-5; 9 bases fit TRBD1. V was pared by 2 bases and J by 5 bases, with 9 bases of the junction left unmatched. This CDR3 comprises 16 residues. Germline-derived CDR1 and CDR2 are SGHTA and FQGNSA. The CDR3 DNA reads as TGTGCCAGCAGCTTAAACCCGGACAGGGGTTGGGAGACCCAGTACTTC. Encoded protein: CASSLNPDRGWETQYF. Drawing the rest from reference TRBV7-2 and TRBJ2-5, the complete variable domain is GAGVSQSPSNKVTEKGKDVELRCDPISGHTALYWYRQSLGQGLEFLIYFQGNSAPDKSGLPSDRFSAERTGGSVSTLTIQRTQQEDSAVYLCASSLNPDRGWETQYFGPGTRLLVL.

The J gene is TRBJ1-1, the V gene TRBV28, with a possible D match to TRBD1 (6 bases). The CDR3 is 17 residues long. V lost 5 bases and J 0 bases, leaving 19 bases between the germline ends. Per the germline V gene, CDR1 is MDHEN and CDR2 is SYDVKM. CDR3 in amino acids: CASSPTGYDLMNTEAFF. The CDR3 DNA reads TGTGCCAGCAGTCCCACAGGGTACGATCTTATGAACACTGAAGCTTTCTTT. Using reference TRBV28 and TRBJ1-1 for the parts outside the CDR3, the full variable domain is DVKVTQSSRYLVKRTGEKVFLECVQDMDHENMFWYRQDPGLGLRLIYFSYDVKMKEKGDIPEGYSVSREKKERFSLILESASTNQTSMYLCASSPTGYDLMNTEAFFGQGTRLTVV.

To note about this clone: A much larger clone sits a single nucleotide away, making a read error possible. The V call is TRBV28, the J call TRBJ2-7; unclear D gene. The CDR3 length is 11 residues. V lost 6 bases and J 4 bases, leaving 7 bases between the germline ends. Germline-derived CDR1 and CDR2 are MDHEN and SYDVKM. The CDR3 reads CASSQTYEQYF. The DNA of the CDR3 is TGTGCCAGCAGCCAAACATACGAGCAGTACTTC.

This clone was seen a few times. The genes are TRBV12-5 and TRBJ1-4, with 7 bases aligning to TRBD1. CDR1 is LGHNT, CDR2 FRNRAP, per germline. The V segment lost 2 bases and the J segment 4 bases; nucleotides outside the gene matches: 13. This CDR3 is built from 18 residues. The CDR3 is CASGLLSMMTGNNEKLFF. The CDR3 coding sequence is TGTGCTAGTGGTTTGCTCTCAATGATGACAGGGAATAATGAAAAACTGTTTTTT.

The chain carries TRBV5-8 and TRBJ1-2; D is undetermined. Deletions cut 4 bases from V and 4 bases from J, with 14 bases between. This CDR3 spans 14 amino acids. Per the germline V gene, CDR1 is SGHTS and CDR2 is YDEGEE. CDR3 loop: CASSPNLGSYGYTF. As DNA, the CDR3 is TGTGCCAGCAGCCCGAATCTGGGCAGCTATGGCTACACCTTC.

There are a few counts of this clone. The chain employs TRBV5-1 and TRBJ1-2; TRBD1 aligns across 8 bases. Germline assignment: CDR1 SGHRS and CDR2 YFSETQ. V gave up 2 bases and J gave up 4 bases; unmatched junction bases: 4. The CDR3 loop spans 14 amino acids. The CDR3 region has the DNA TGCGCCAGCAGCTTACAGGGGGGTATCTATGGCTACACCTTC. It is translated as CASSLQGGIYGYTF. The full variable domain, its missing parts supplied by reference TRBV5-1 and TRBJ1-2, is KAGVTQTPRYLIKTRGQQVTLSCSPISGHRSVSWYQQTPGQGLQFLFEYFSETQRNKGNFPGRFSGRQFSNSRSEMNVSTLELGDSALYLCASSLQGGIYGYTFGSGTRLTVV.

This clone was observed once. The J gene is TRBJ2-3, the V gene TRBV27; the match to TRBD2 covers 8 bases. CDR1 and CDR2 from the germline V gene are MNHEY and SMNVEV (reference sequence). The CDR3 covers 14 residues. Unmatched junction bases numbered 5, after V lost 4 bases and J lost 5 bases. The CDR3 nucleotides are TGTGCCAGCAGTTACGGGAGGGAGATAGATACGCAGTATTTT. Translation: CASSYGREIDTQYF.

The V call is TRBV9, the J call TRBJ2-5; 10 positions agree with TRBD2. Trimming cost V 0 bases and J 0 bases; bases outside gene matches: 5. The CDR3 is 17 residues long. Germline V gene lookup returns CDR1 SGDLS and CDR2 YYNGEE. CDR3 sequence: CASSVGGAGGYQETQYF. DNA for the CDR3: TGTGCCAGCAGCGTAGGAGGAGCGGGGGGGTACCAAGAGACCCAGTACTTC.

This clone was recorded only once. The J gene is TRBJ1-3, the V gene TRBV11-2; D unclear. Per the germline V gene, CDR1 is SGHAT and CDR2 is FQNNGV. The ends were cut back, 2 bases at V and 4 bases at J, with 3 bases in the middle. The CDR3 loop spans 12 amino acids. The CDR3 DNA is TGTGCCAGCAGCTTACAGGGAAACACCATATATTTT. Residues: CASSLQGNTIYF.

The table lists this clone with a count of one. The chain is built from TRBV5-6 and TRBJ2-7; a possible D gene is TRBD1 (6 bases). Germline V gene data show CDR1 as SGHDT and CDR2 as YYEEEE. Trimming removed 4 bases from V and 6 bases from J, with 14 bases in between. The CDR3 runs to 13 residues. DNA of the CDR3: TGTGCCAGCAGCCCCTATAGGGGGTCCGAGCAGTACTTC. It encodes CASSPYRGSEQYF.

The CDR3 loop reads CASSAGQGSYNEQFF. CDR3 sequence (DNA): TGTGCCAGCAGCGCCGGGCAGGGCTCCTACAATGAGCAGTTCTTC. This rearrangement joins TRBV7-8 to TRBJ2-1; D might be TRBD1 (5 bases). CDR3 size: 15 residues. From germline, CDR1 is SGHVS and CDR2 FQNEAQ. The germline V and J ends were trimmed by 5 bases and 0 bases, with 11 bases remaining between them.